A single sample is the source of the 27 T cell receptor beta chains below, sequenced in a study of cytomegalovirus exposure and HLA in healthy donors. Researchers ran the PCR with 60 Vbeta and 13 Jbeta primers. The repertoire was sequenced with immunoSEQ multiplex PCR; TCRdb's copy has only in-frame clones and lacks some. The sample shows 250,000 to 350,000 clones, about 80% of them seen only once. The sample was PBMCs. Receptors were obtained from a girl aged 2 to 10 in good health and CMV-seronegative.

The rearrangement uses TRBV5-3 and TRBJ2-7; the match to TRBD2 covers 7 bases. TRBV5-3 is marked as an open reading frame, function uncertain. The CDR3 has 14 amino acids. Trimming at V came to 5 bases and at J to 6 bases, leaving 11 bases not matched to a gene. This CDR3 reads CARSLCGRTCEQYF. CDR3 sequence (DNA): TGTGCCAGAAGTTTGTGCGGGAGAACGTGCGAGCAGTACTTC.

The chain recombines TRBV29-1 with TRBJ2-4, with a tentative D call TRBD1 (6 bases). The length of the CDR3 is 14 residues. Deletions cut 3 bases from V and 3 bases from J, with 12 bases between. Germline-derived CDR1 and CDR2 are SQVTM and ANQGSEA. The CDR3 is CSVDPETGKNIQYF. CDR3 DNA: TGCAGCGTTGACCCAGAGACAGGCAAAAACATTCAGTACTTC.

The CDR3 DNA is TGTGCCAGCAGCGCCGCCAGGGGGCAGGGTGAGCAGTTCTTC. Protein: CASSAARGQGEQFF. This chain links TRBV9 with TRBJ2-1, with 8 nucleotides matching TRBD1. V was clipped by 3 bases and J by 9 bases; unmatched bases: 8. CDR1 and CDR2 (germline): SGDLS, YYNGEE. The CDR3 spans 14 residues.

The chain carries TRBV5-6 and TRBJ2-3, with D maybe TRBD1 (5 bases). The V and J ends lost 1 base and 2 bases respectively, with 14 bases between them. In germline, CDR1 is SGHDT, CDR2 YYEEEE. The CDR3 runs to 16 residues. The CDR3 region is CASSLNRGGPTDTQYF. The CDR3 nucleotides read TGTGCCAGCAGCTTGAATAGGGGCGGCCCCACAGATACGCAGTATTTT.

The rearrangement joins TRBV18 to TRBJ1-2; D remains unclear. Germline V CDR1 and CDR2: KGHSH, LQKENI. The CDR3 length is 14 residues. Trimming took off 3 bases at V and 8 bases at J, with 16 bases between the two ends. CDR3 in DNA: TGTGCCAGCTCACCTAAGCTTACAGTTGACGGCTACACCTTC. Translated: CASSPKLTVDGYTF.

The V call is TRBV11-1, the J call TRBJ2-7; D is unclear. CDR1 is SGHAT and CDR2 is FQDESV in the germline V gene (reference sequence). V was clipped by 5 bases and J by 4 bases, with 15 bases between them. The CDR3 runs to 14 residues. This chain's CDR3 is CASSPYSGQYEQYF. Written as DNA, the CDR3 is TGTGCCAGCAGCCCCTACTCGGGTCAATACGAGCAGTACTTC.

The chain recombines TRBV2 with TRBJ2-7, with 7 bases fitting TRBD1. The germline gives CDR1 SNHLY, CDR2 FYNNEI. This CDR3 spans 16 amino acids. Germline trimming cut 2 bases from V and 2 bases from J; bases unmatched to any gene: 9. The CDR3 is CASSEPGQRKTYEQYF. CDR3 coding DNA: TGTGCCAGCAGTGAACCGGGACAGCGCAAGACCTACGAGCAGTACTTC.

The CDR3 region is CASSLGRQPNTEAFF. CDR3 in DNA: TGCGCCAGCAGCTTGGGCAGACAGCCGAACACTGAAGCTTTCTTT. The chain recombines TRBV5-1 with TRBJ1-1; weak D call: TRBD1 (5 bases). The ends were cut back, 0 bases at V and 1 base at J, with 10 bases in the middle. The CDR3 covers 15 residues. CDR1 SGHRS and CDR2 YFSETQ come from the germline V gene. The full variable domain, with the rest looked up from reference TRBV5-1 and TRBJ1-1, is KAGVTQTPRYLIKTRGQQVTLSCSPISGHRSVSWYQQTPGQGLQFLFEYFSETQRNKGNFPGRFSGRQFSNSRSEMNVSTLELGDSALYLCASSLGRQPNTEAFFGQGTRLTVV.

The genes are TRBV19 and TRBJ2-7; tentative D call: TRBD1 (6 bases). In germline, CDR1 is LNHDA, CDR2 SQIVND (reference sequence). CDR3 length: 18 residues. The germline V and J ends were trimmed by 6 bases and 2 bases, with 26 bases remaining between them. This chain's CDR3 is CASSLRDILYSPPYEQYF. The CDR3 DNA sequence: TGTGCCAGTAGCTTAAGGGACATCTTATACTCTCCCCCCTACGAGCAGTACTTC.

The chain carries TRBV27 and TRBJ2-1; a weak D match, TRBD2 (7 bases). This CDR3 comprises 16 residues. In germline, CDR1 is MNHEY, CDR2 SMNVEV (reference sequence). Between the trimmed V and J ends, which lost 5 bases and 0 bases, there was a span of 14 bases. CDR3 in DNA: TGTGCCAGCAGTGCACGGGGGGCAAGCTCCTACAATGAGCAGTTCTTC. This sequence encodes CASSARGASSYNEQFF.

DNA of the CDR3: TGTGCCAGCAGCAACCGGACAGGGCGGGGAGCTTTCTTT. It specifies CASSNRTGRGAFF. The V and J genes are TRBV6-6 and TRBJ1-1; 8 nucleotides match TRBD1. Trimming took 6 bases from V and 10 from J; bases not matched to a gene: 10. The CDR3 is made up of 13 amino acids. CDR1 and CDR2 (germline): MNHNY, SVGAGI (reference sequence).

The V call is TRBV10-2, the J call TRBJ1-2, with D perhaps TRBD1 (6 bases). Germline-derived CDR1 and CDR2 are WSHSY and SAAADI. Between the trimmed V and J ends, which lost 10 bases and 4 bases, there was a span of 25 bases. The CDR3 consists of 16 residues. CDR3 sequence: CATVPRGPEGSYGYTF. Written as DNA, the CDR3 is TGCGCCACCGTACCCAGGGGACCCGAAGGGTCCTATGGCTACACCTTC.

J is TRBJ1-5 and V is TRBV6-1, with D possibly TRBD1 on 6 matching bases. This CDR3 has 17 residues. Trimming left V 2 bases short and J 4 bases short, with 18 bases between. Germline CDR1 MNHNS, CDR2 SASEGT. The CDR3 DNA reads TGTGCCAGCAGTGAATGGGAGCAGGGGATCGGTAATCAGCCCCAGCATTTT. Translating it yields CASSEWEQGIGNQPQHF.

In regard to this clone: The junction departs from germline at one end; a sequencing error may be responsible. In DNA form, the CDR3 reads TGTGCCAGCAGCCGGGTGGGTTATGGCTGCACCTTC. Its translation: CASSRVGYGCTF. The chain employs TRBV5-4 and TRBJ1-2; no firm D call. Germline CDR1 and CDR2: SGHNT and YYREEE (reference sequence). The length of the CDR3 is 12 residues.

This clone was seen only once. The rearrangement joins TRBV27 to TRBJ2-1; weak D call: TRBD2 (6 bases). Germline V gives CDR1 MNHEY, CDR2 SMNVEV (reference sequence). Trimming shortened V by 4 bases and J by 2 bases, and 9 bases separated the two germline ends. The CDR3 is made up of 14 amino acids. The CDR3: CASSSSGAYNEQFF. The CDR3, as DNA: TGTGCCAGCAGTTCATCGGGAGCCTACAATGAGCAGTTCTTC.

The chain recombines TRBV11-2 with TRBJ2-5; D not resolved. Gene TRBJ2-7 matches the end of the DNA better, so the J call may be wrong. Per the germline V gene, CDR1 is SGHAT and CDR2 is FQNNGV. This CDR3 region has 15 residues. As DNA, the CDR3 is TGTGCCAGCAGCTTAGAGTCCCGAACCAACTACGAGCAGTACTTC. Protein: CASSLESRTNYEQYF.

This clone turned up a few times. The rearrangement joins TRBV7-9 to TRBJ2-3; maybe TRBD2 (6 bases). Germline V gene lookup returns CDR1 SEHNR and CDR2 FQNEAQ (reference sequence). V lost 0 bases and J lost 5, with 6 bases in between. This CDR3 spans 13 amino acids. The CDR3 bases are TGTGCCAGCAGCTTAGCGGGAGGAGATACGCAGTATTTT. It specifies CASSLAGGDTQYF.

The chain links TRBV30 to TRBJ1-5, with 10 bases identical to TRBD1. This CDR3 is 16 amino acids long. Trimming cost V 2 bases and J 5 bases; bases outside gene matches: 9. CDR1 is GTSNPN, CDR2 SVGIG, per germline (reference sequence). Here the CDR3 DNA reads TGTGCCTGGAGTACTGACAGGGGGCTAAGGGATCAGCCCCAGCATTTT. Translating gives CAWSTDRGLRDQPQHF.

V usage is TRBV19 and J usage is TRBJ2-3; no reliable D call. The CDR3 has 12 amino acids. Germline V gives CDR1 LNHDA, CDR2 SQIVND (reference sequence). The ends were cut back, 8 bases at V and 3 bases at J, with 9 bases in the middle. In DNA form, the CDR3 reads TGTGCCAGTGAGAGTGAAACAGATACGCAGTATTTT. This gives the protein CASESETDTQYF.

The V call is TRBV7-9, the J call TRBJ2-5, with a possible D match to TRBD2 (7 bases). This CDR3 comprises 14 residues. Trimming cost V 5 bases and J 4 bases, with 14 bases left between them. CDR1 is SEHNR and CDR2 is FQNEAQ in the germline V gene (reference sequence). CDR3 sequence reads: CASSTPGGAETQYF. The CDR3, as DNA: TGTGCCAGCAGCACCCCTGGGGGGGCAGAGACCCAGTACTTC. Using reference TRBV7-9 and TRBJ2-5 for the parts outside the CDR3, the full variable domain is DTGVSQNPRHKITKRGQNVTFRCDPISEHNRLYWYRQTLGQGPEFLTYFQNEAQLEKSRLLSDRFSAERPKGSFSTLEIQRTEQGDSAMYLCASSTPGGAETQYFGPGTRLLVL.

The V and J genes are TRBV12-2 and TRBJ2-4; the D call in the table, TRBD2, was not verified against the DNA. TRBV12-2 corresponds to a pseudogene. This CDR3 is 16 amino acids long. The CDR3 here is CASRLDLAGDLYIQYF. In DNA, the CDR3 is TGTGCAAGTCGCTTAGACTTAGCGGGAGATTTGTACATTCAGTACTTC.

The chain links TRBV9 to TRBJ1-6, with TRBD1 matching 7 bases. The germline CDR1 and CDR2 sequences are SGDLS and YYNGEE. This CDR3 is 15 amino acids long. Unmatched junction bases numbered 7, after V lost 3 bases and J lost 7 bases. The CDR3 nucleotides read TGTGCCAGCAGCGCTAGACAGGGTGTGAATTCACCCCTCCACTTT. This sequence encodes CASSARQGVNSPLHF. The entire variable domain, with the rest obtained from reference TRBV9 and TRBJ1-6, is as follows: DSGVTQTPKHLITATGQRVTLRCSPRSGDLSVYWYQQSLDQGLQFLIQYYNGEERAKGNILERFSAQQFPDLHSELNLSSLELGDSALYFCASSARQGVNSPLHFGNGTRLTVT.

This rearrangement joins TRBV27 to TRBJ2-7; 7 bases map to TRBD1. The germline V gene has CDR1 MNHEY and CDR2 SMNVEV (reference sequence). The CDR3 loop spans 15 amino acids. Trimming removed 5 bases from V and 1 base from J; junction bases left unmatched: 8. This chain's CDR3 is CASSAATGLSYEQYF. CDR3 nucleotides: TGTGCCAGCAGTGCTGCGACAGGGTTGTCCTACGAGCAGTACTTC.

The V and J genes are TRBV11-1 and TRBJ2-7, with 10 bases lining up with TRBD1. Germline CDR1 and CDR2: SGHAT and FQDESV (reference sequence). The junction had 10 bases not matched to a gene; V was cut back by 5 bases and J by 3 bases. The CDR3 consists of 16 residues. The CDR3 region has the DNA TGTGCCAGCAGCCCCCAACAAGGACAGGGGGGCTACGAGCAGTACTTC. Translated: CASSPQQGQGGYEQYF.

For this clone: The CDR3 does not close with the conserved phenylalanine or tryptophan, likely indicating a read error. V gene TRBV27 combines with J gene TRBJ1-2; D may be TRBD1 (6 bases). Per germline, CDR1 MNHEY and CDR2 SMNVEV (reference sequence). This CDR3 is built from 16 residues. V lost 5 bases and J 4 bases, leaving 20 bases between the germline ends. CDR3 sequence reads: CASSALQGGDPYGYTL. CDR3 sequence (DNA): TGTGCCAGCAGTGCTTTACAGGGCGGTGACCCCTATGGCTACACCCTC.

This chain connects TRBV27 to TRBJ2-7; D is perhaps TRBD1 (6 bases). V gave up 6 bases and J gave up 2 bases, with 17 bases separating them. This CDR3 comprises 15 residues. Germline CDR1 MNHEY, CDR2 SMNVEV (reference sequence). The CDR3 nucleotides are TGTGCCAGCAGCCGGGCAGACAGGAGCCCCTACGAGCAGTACTTC. Residues: CASSRADRSPYEQYF.

The V call is TRBV9, the J call TRBJ2-1, with 8 bases fitting TRBD2. This CDR3 has 17 residues. Germline V gene lookup returns CDR1 SGDLS and CDR2 YYNGEE. V lost 4 bases and J lost 0; bases outside the gene matches: 9. This CDR3 reads CASSPWGGGSSYNEQFF. The CDR3, as DNA: TGTGCCAGCAGCCCCTGGGGCGGGGGGAGCTCCTACAATGAGCAGTTCTTC.